This T cell receptor (beta chain) appears in the sequencing data of a study of T cell responses to AZD1222 COVID-19 vaccine. Study outcomes and limitations: Sampling captured repertoires only after the peak T cell response. Increases in Spike-specific TCR breadth and depth were seen after two AZD1222 doses. White British donors predominated, females outnumbered males, and clonal diversity was possibly underestimated.

The repertoire was sequenced with immunoSEQ multiplex PCR; TCRdb's copy has only in-frame clones and lacks some. The sample comprises roughly 120,000 clones, approximately 84% of which are singletons, and more than 6.5% rests with the top ten. Trimming took 0 bases from V and 9 from J, leaving 12 bases between them. Per germline, CDR1 GTSNPN and CDR2 SVGIG (reference sequence). There are 14 residues in the CDR3. In the case of this clone: Its antigen is unknown.

V gene TRBV30 combines with J gene TRBJ1-6; perhaps TRBD1 as D (5 bases). This sample comprised peripheral blood, obtained on day 0 of AZD1222 vaccination. This TCR was sampled from an adult in good health. The CDR3 sequence is CAWSVTGGGSPLHF. The CDR3 DNA sequence: TGTGCCTGGAGTGTAACCGGGGGTGGTTCACCCCTCCACTTT.